This TCR beta chain was recorded in a study of CD8 T cells in ankylosing spondylitis. The sample holds many counts of this clonotype. Its antigen is still unknown. Regarding the study as a whole: Characteristic, it appeared, of ankylosing spondylitis blood was a TCR beta motif of 7 or 8 highly homologous variants.

The CDR3 is 17 amino acids. V lost 3 bases, J lost 2 bases, and 4 bases stayed unmatched. Making use of molecular barcodes, quantitative 5'-RACE generated TCR beta libraries. TCRdb re-analysed the 5' RACE reads in MiXCR, keeping a single row per CDR3 protein. Among 500,000 to 650,000 distinct CDR3 sequences, roughly 5% were seen once, and the ten largest hold roughly 3.3%. The receptor comes from a male donor with ankylosing spondylitis. The sequencing input was blood, either unsorted or a sorted T cell fraction (not recorded which). The chain couples TRBV12-3 or TRBV12-4 to TRBJ2-1; 13 positions match TRBD2. This chain's CDR3 is CASSFRTSGSPYNEQFF. CDR3 in DNA: TGTGCCAGCAGTTTTCGGACTAGCGGGAGCCCCTACAATGAGCAGTTCTTC.